Listed below are T cell receptor beta chains from one sample, sequenced in a study of OX40 agonist ivuxolimab in advanced cancers. Sequenced by immunoSEQ multiplex PCR; TCRdb stores in-frame clones only, minus some. The sample consists of approximately 90,000 clones, roughly 87% of them appearing once. Sequenced material: CD4+ or CD8+ T cells sorted from blood, taken in a trial of the OX40 agonist ivuxolimab. These receptors came from an adult with an advanced solid tumor such as melanoma, head and neck, liver or kidney cancer. CDR3s include the opening cysteine and the closing phenylalanine or tryptophan. A D gene is named only where the DNA matches it firmly. The listing skips clone size in some rows; elsewhere it reads once, few, many or a size class.

J gene: TRBJ2-7
D gene: NA
V gene: TRBV29-1
clone size: NA
CDR3 protein: CSVDQGWGTYEQYF
CDR3 DNA: TGCAGCGTAGATCAGGGGTGGGGGACCTACGAGCAGTACTTC

J gene: TRBJ2-3
D gene: NA
V gene: TRBV5-1
clone size: NA
CDR3 protein: CASTTGTDTQYF
CDR3 DNA: TGCGCCAGCACGACAGGAACAGATACGCAGTATTTT

J gene: TRBJ1-1
D gene: NA
V gene: TRBV5-4
clone size: NA
CDR3 protein: CASSLVGMNTEAFF
CDR3 DNA: TGTGCCAGCAGCTTGGTAGGGATGAACACTGAAGCTTTCTTT

J gene: TRBJ1-5
D gene: TRBD1
V gene: TRBV2
clone size: once
CDR3 protein: CASRGRTGRNQPQHF
CDR3 DNA: TGTGCCAGCAGGGGGAGGACAGGTCGCAATCAGCCCCAGCATTTT

J gene: TRBJ1-2
D gene: NA
V gene: TRBV6-5
clone size: few
CDR3 protein: CASSSGGLYTF
CDR3 DNA: TGTGCCAGCAGTTCCGGGGGGCTATACACCTTC

J gene: TRBJ1-2
D gene: TRBD1
V gene: TRBV9
clone size: NA
CDR3 protein: CASSPGTGGLGGYTF
CDR3 DNA: TGTGCCAGCAGCCCCGGGACAGGGGGACTCGGTGGCTACACCTTC

J gene: TRBJ1-1
D gene: NA
V gene: TRBV18
clone size: few
CDR3 protein: CASSPVLNTEAFF
CDR3 DNA: TGTGCCAGCTCACCAGTTTTGAACACTGAAGCTTTCTTT

J gene: TRBJ1-2
D gene: NA
V gene: TRBV2
clone size: NA
CDR3 protein: CASRAGTRNGYTF
CDR3 DNA: TGTGCCAGCAGGGCGGGAACAAGGAATGGCTACACCTTC

J gene: TRBJ1-1
D gene: NA
V gene: TRBV7-2
clone size: NA
CDR3 protein: CASSSDGGNTEAFF
CDR3 DNA: TGTGCCAGCAGCTCCGACGGAGGAAACACTGAAGCTTTCTTT

J gene: TRBJ2-5
D gene: NA
V gene: TRBV19
clone size: NA
CDR3 protein: CASSGTAAQETQYF
CDR3 DNA: TGTGCCAGTAGTGGTACGGCAGCACAAGAGACCCAGTACTTC

J gene: TRBJ2-7
D gene: TRBD2
V gene: TRBV2
clone size: NA
CDR3 protein: CASSDGLAGALGYEQYF
CDR3 DNA: TGTGCCAGCAGTGACGGGCTAGCGGGAGCTTTAGGCTACGAGCAGTACTTC

J gene: TRBJ1-2
D gene: NA
V gene: TRBV30
clone size: NA
CDR3 protein: CAWSVQLSEGYTF
CDR3 DNA: TGTGCCTGGAGTGTACAACTATCCGAAGGCTACACCTTC

J gene: TRBJ2-2
D gene: NA
V gene: TRBV25-1
clone size: once
CDR3 protein: CASRGTAEGTGELFF
CDR3 DNA: TGTGCCAGCCGTGGGACGGCCGAGGGGACCGGGGAGCTGTTTTTT

J gene: TRBJ1-5
D gene: NA
V gene: TRBV6-1
clone size: once
CDR3 protein: CASSEALDANQPQHF
CDR3 DNA: TGTGCCAGCAGTGAAGCCTTAGACGCGAATCAGCCCCAGCATTTT

J gene: TRBJ1-1
D gene: TRBD1
V gene: TRBV4-3
clone size: NA
CDR3 protein: CASSRQTGGTEAFF
CDR3 DNA: TGCGCCAGCAGCCGACAGACAGGGGGCACTGAAGCTTTCTTT

J gene: TRBJ2-7
D gene: NA
V gene: TRBV27
clone size: NA
CDR3 protein: CASSSRRRGYEQYF
CDR3 DNA: TGTGCCAGCAGTTCTCGTCGACGCGGCTACGAGCAGTACTTC

J gene: TRBJ2-7
D gene: NA
V gene: TRBV7-2
clone size: NA
CDR3 protein: CASSTTGQSYEQYF
CDR3 DNA: TGTGCCAGCAGCACCACCGGGCAGAGCTACGAGCAGTACTTC

J gene: TRBJ1-6
D gene: NA
V gene: TRBV7-8
clone size: once
CDR3 protein: CASSLIWDSPLHF
CDR3 DNA: TGTGCCAGCAGCTTAATATGGGATTCACCCCTCCACTTT

J gene: TRBJ2-2
D gene: NA
V gene: TRBV11-2
clone size: NA
CDR3 protein: CASSPTEGTGELFF
CDR3 DNA: TGTGCCAGCAGCCCGACAGAGGGGACCGGGGAGCTGTTTTTT

J gene: TRBJ2-7
D gene: NA
V gene: TRBV30
clone size: NA
CDR3 protein: CAWSLSRYEQYF
CDR3 DNA: TGTGCCTGGAGCCTTTCACGATACGAGCAGTACTTC

J gene: TRBJ2-5
D gene: TRBD2
V gene: TRBV7-2
clone size: NA
CDR3 protein: CASSLGSGRGETQYF
CDR3 DNA: TGTGCCAGCAGCTTAGGCAGCGGGAGGGGGGAGACCCAGTACTTC

J gene: TRBJ2-5
D gene: NA
V gene: TRBV6-5
clone size: NA
CDR3 protein: CASSKRRQETQYF
CDR3 DNA: TGTGCCAGCAGTAAACGGAGGCAAGAGACCCAGTACTTC

J gene: TRBJ1-2
D gene: TRBD1
V gene: TRBV10-3
clone size: NA
CDR3 protein: CAAAQSGGGDYGYTF
CDR3 DNA: TGTGCCGCCGCCCAGTCAGGGGGAGGCGACTATGGCTACACCTTC